This T cell receptor (beta chain) was sequenced in a study of blood T cell repertoires in COVID-19. At the level of the study: Sites in the United States, Italy and Spain provided acute and convalescent COVID-19 samples. T cells, B-cell-depleted T cells, or PBMCs provided the cDNA or gDNA that served as material.

The method was immunoSEQ multiplex PCR; TCRdb's version includes in-frame clones alone and lacks a portion of them. The sample records hundreds of thousands of clones, about nine tenths being singletons. This CDR3 contains 15 residues. V shed 7 bases and J 5 bases; nucleotides not matched to a gene: 13. The germline gives CDR1 MNHEY, CDR2 SVGAGI. Those enrolled, adults aged 18 to 89 years, came from about two dozen US areas. Donors in Cohort 3 who had recovered were those with two negative PCRs, healthcare professional clearance, or resolution of their symptoms. The clonotype comes from a woman aged 50 to 65 who had recovered from COVID-19. This chain joins TRBV6-5 and TRBJ2-7, with TRBD1 identical over 8 bases. The source material was PBMCs or T cells enriched from blood (not recorded which). CDR3 loop: CASTTRQGSSDEQYF. The CDR3 nucleotides are TGTGCCAGCACCACGAGACAGGGGAGTTCTGACGAGCAGTACTTC.